This is a list of T cell receptor beta chains from one sample in a study of blood T cell repertoires in COVID-19. Sequencing was performed with immunoSEQ multiplex PCR; in TCRdb, only in-frame clones are kept and a portion is missing. The table lists about 98,000 clones, 65% to 90% of them singletons, with approximately 11% in the top ten. The sequenced material came from peripheral blood. The receptor source for this set is a man between 65 and 79 years old with active or convalescent COVID-19. The CDR3 runs from the conserved cysteine through the conserved F or W. Each record gives: D gene, J gene, clone size, V gene, CDR3 protein, CDR3 DNA. D genes are given only for firm matches. Not all rows give a size; the values are once, few, many and, for expanded clones, a class.

>TRBD2|TRBJ2-5|.|TRBV6-5
CASSSPAGAKVTQYF
TGTGCCAGCAGCTCACCAGCGGGGGCGAAGGTTACCCAGTACTTC
>.|TRBJ1-2|once|TRBV5-4
CASSSRAIEGYTF
TGTGCCAGCAGCTCGAGGGCTATAGAGGGCTACACCTTC
>.|TRBJ2-3|.|TRBV5-1
CASSLNGRGGTDTQYF
TGCGCCAGCAGCCTCAATGGGCGGGGCGGCACAGATACGCAGTATTTT
>.|TRBJ1-5|once|TRBV15
CATSRHGQLQPQHF
TGTGCCACCAGCAGACACGGACAACTTCAGCCCCAGCATTTT
>TRBD2|TRBJ2-3|.|TRBV6-2/TRBV6-3
CASSEIIAGGTDTQYF
TGTGCCAGCAGTGAGATCATAGCGGGGGGCACAGATACGCAGTATTTT
>.|TRBJ2-3|.|TRBV3-1/TRBV3-2
CASSPLGGSTQYF
TGTGCCAGCAGCCCCCTAGGAGGGTCTACGCAGTATTTT
>TRBD2|TRBJ2-1|.|TRBV10-3
CAISEYSGDSSEQFF
TGTGCCATCAGTGAGTATAGCGGGGATTCGAGTGAGCAGTTCTTC
>TRBD1|TRBJ1-1|few|TRBV5-1
CASSLAQGGAEAFF
TGCGCCAGCAGCTTGGCCCAGGGGGGAGCTGAAGCTTTCTTT
>.|TRBJ2-7|.|TRBV3-1/TRBV3-2
CASSSHSGTYEQYF
TGTGCCAGCAGCTCCCACAGCGGAACCTACGAGCAGTACTTC
>TRBD1|TRBJ1-1|.|TRBV5-5
CASSWDRREAFF
TGTGCCAGCAGCTGGGACAGGCGTGAAGCTTTCTTT
>.|TRBJ2-7|.|TRBV20-1
CSARAGHEQYF
TGCAGTGCTAGGGCGGGCCACGAGCAGTACTTC
>TRBD2|TRBJ2-2|.|TRBV10-3
CAITGLAGAANTGELFF
TGTGCCATCACGGGTCTAGCGGGGGCAGCTAACACCGGGGAGCTGTTTTTT
>TRBD2|TRBJ2-7|.|TRBV19
CASSPTSGGAFGEQYF
TGTGCCAGTAGTCCGACTAGCGGGGGCGCCTTCGGTGAGCAGTACTTC
>TRBD1|TRBJ2-5|.|TRBV5-4
CASSPTGGVETQYF
TGTGCCAGCAGTCCAACAGGGGGCGTTGAGACCCAGTACTTC
>.|TRBJ1-2|.|TRBV4-2
CASSQSGTVYGYTF
TGTGCCAGCAGCCAAAGCGGGACGGTCTATGGCTACACCTTC
>TRBD1|TRBJ1-2|.|TRBV19
CASSSDHGQGNYGYTF
TGTGCCAGTAGTTCTGACCACGGACAGGGCAACTATGGCTACACCTTC
>TRBD2|TRBJ2-1|.|TRBV6-5
CASSQRGSAYNEQFF
TGTGCCAGCAGCCAGCGCGGGAGCGCCTACAATGAGCAGTTCTTC
>TRBD1|TRBJ1-2|.|TRBV5-1
CASSLTGANYGYTF
TGCGCCAGCAGCTTGACAGGGGCAAACTATGGCTACACCTTC
>TRBD1|TRBJ2-1|.|TRBV5-4
CASSRDRQSSYNEQFF
TGTGCCAGCAGCAGGGACAGGCAGAGCTCCTACAATGAGCAGTTCTTC
>.|TRBJ2-4|.|TRBV11-3
CASSLAGSAKNIQYF
TGTGCCAGCAGCTTAGCAGGGTCAGCCAAAAACATTCAGTACTTC
>.|TRBJ1-5|once|TRBV29-1
CSVASTGLNQPQHF
TGCAGCGTCGCGTCGACAGGCCTCAATCAGCCCCAGCATTTT
>.|TRBJ2-2|.|TRBV7-8
CASSLRQAGTGELFF
TGTGCCAGCAGCTTAAGACAGGCGGGCACCGGGGAGCTGTTTTTT
>.|TRBJ2-3|.|TRBV6-2/TRBV6-3
CASSYSSPSQYF
TGTGCCAGCAGTTACTCGAGTCCTTCGCAGTATTTT
>.|TRBJ2-3|once|TRBV9
CASSTRGTSTDTQYF
TGTGCCAGCAGCACCAGGGGGACTAGCACAGATACGCAGTATTTT
>.|TRBJ1-1|once|TRBV3-1/TRBV3-2
CASSQGPVMNTEAFF
TGTGCCAGCAGCCAGGGGCCCGTAATGAACACTGAAGCTTTCTTT
>TRBD1|TRBJ2-1|.|TRBV7-2
CASSFLDRGSYNEQFF
TGTGCCAGCAGCTTCCTAGACAGGGGCTCCTACAATGAGCAGTTCTTC
>.|TRBJ2-1|.|TRBV30
CAWSRGSEQFF
TGTGCCTGGAGTAGAGGGAGTGAGCAGTTCTTC
>.|TRBJ1-4|.|TRBV29-1
CSVHNGRKLFF
TGCAGCGTTCATAACGGGAGAAAACTGTTTTTT
>.|TRBJ1-2|.|TRBV23-1
CASSVAGICNYGYTF
TGCGCCAGCAGTGTCGCAGGGATCTGTAACTATGGCTACACCTTC
>.|TRBJ2-2|.|TRBV4-2
CASSPEAANTGELFF
TGTGCCAGCAGCCCCGAGGCAGCCAACACCGGGGAGCTGTTTTTT
>TRBD2|TRBJ2-3|.|TRBV14
CASSQEPGGQGDTQYF
TGTGCCAGCAGCCAAGAACCGGGGGGGCAGGGAGATACGCAGTATTTT
>TRBD1|TRBJ2-5|.|TRBV4-1
CASSLYPPGQNQETQYF
TGCGCCAGCAGCCTATACCCCCCGGGACAGAATCAAGAGACCCAGTACTTC
>TRBD1|TRBJ1-1|.|TRBV18
CASSPGTGGDGGEAFF
TGTGCCAGCTCACCAGGGACAGGGGGCGACGGGGGTGAAGCTTTCTTT
>.|TRBJ2-4|few|TRBV6-1
CASSEVPVVRENIQYF
TGTGCCAGCAGTGAAGTGCCCGTAGTTCGGGAAAACATTCAGTACTTC
>TRBD1|TRBJ1-1|.|TRBV5-1
CASSWDRGRDTEAFF
TGCGCCAGCAGCTGGGACAGGGGGAGGGACACTGAAGCTTTCTTT
>.|TRBJ1-4|.|TRBV6-2/TRBV6-3
CASSQSTGTNEKLFF
TGTGCCAGCAGCCAGAGTACAGGGACTAATGAAAAACTGTTTTTT
>.|TRBJ1-4|.|TRBV15
CATRASGALDEKLFF
TGTGCCACCAGGGCGTCAGGGGCCTTGGATGAAAAACTGTTTTTT
>.|TRBJ2-7|.|TRBV30
CAWSVPLRVYEQYF
TGTGCCTGGAGTGTCCCCCTACGGGTCTACGAGCAGTACTTC
>TRBD2|TRBJ2-5|.|TRBV11-3
CASSLRGEETQYF
TGTGCCAGCAGCTTACGGGGGGAGGAGACCCAGTACTTC
>TRBD1|TRBJ1-2|.|TRBV6-5
CASSYSHQGEDGYTF
TGTGCCAGCAGTTACTCCCATCAGGGGGAGGATGGCTACACCTTC
>.|TRBJ2-7|.|TRBV30
CAWNRVGLGEQYF
TGTGCCTGGAACAGGGTAGGTCTTGGCGAGCAGTACTTC
>.|TRBJ2-1|.|TRBV6-4
CASSDGQSTYNEQFF
TGTGCCAGCAGCGACGGACAGAGTACCTACAATGAGCAGTTCTTC
>.|TRBJ2-7|.|TRBV5-5
CASSLEITRLEQYF
TGTGCCAGCAGCTTGGAGATCACGAGACTCGAGCAGTACTTC
>.|TRBJ2-6|.|TRBV10-3
CAISGGQGTGANVLTF
TGTGCCATCAGTGGGGGCCAGGGGACTGGGGCCAACGTCCTGACTTTC
>.|TRBJ2-5|.|TRBV19
CASSIAETQYF
TGTGCCAGTAGTATAGCGGAGACCCAGTACTTC
>.|TRBJ1-6|.|TRBV9
CASSARQNSPLHF
TGTGCCAGCAGCGCGCGACAGAATTCACCCCTCCACTTT
>.|TRBJ1-5|.|TRBV12-3/TRBV12-4
CASSLALEQPQHF
TGTGCCAGCAGTTTAGCGCTCGAGCAGCCCCAGCATTTT
>TRBD1|TRBJ1-5|.|TRBV6-6
CASSPDRDQPQHF
TGTGCCAGCAGTCCTGACAGGGATCAGCCCCAGCATTTT
>TRBD1|TRBJ1-3|.|TRBV9
CASSDRGPGNTIYF
TGTGCCAGCAGCGACAGGGGGCCTGGAAACACCATATATTTT
>.|TRBJ1-2|few|TRBV4-1
CASSPTPGDYGYTF
TGCGCCAGCAGCCCGACACCAGGTGACTATGGCTACACCTTC
>TRBD1|TRBJ1-3|.|TRBV6-5
CASSYRTGDGNTIYF
TGTGCCAGCAGTTACAGGACAGGGGACGGAAACACCATATATTTT
>TRBD1|TRBJ1-2|.|TRBV18
CASSPPLGTGLQVSGYTF
TGTGCCAGCTCACCACCGCTCGGGACAGGGCTTCAAGTTTCCGGCTACACCTTC
>TRBD2|TRBJ2-7|.|TRBV30
CAWGRIPGGTYGQYF
TGTGCCTGGGGTAGGATCCCGGGGGGAACCTATGGGCAGTACTTC
>TRBD1|TRBJ2-1|.|TRBV5-1
CASSLRQGFSYNEQFF
TGCGCCAGCAGCCTACGACAGGGGTTCTCCTACAATGAGCAGTTCTTC
>.|TRBJ1-2|.|TRBV6-5
CASGPSGPSGYTF
TGTGCCAGCGGCCCTTCGGGTCCCTCAGGCTACACCTTC
>TRBD1|TRBJ1-4|.|TRBV2
CASSDRTGGQEKLFF
TGTGCCAGCAGTGACCGGACAGGGGGTCAGGAAAAACTGTTTTTT
>.|TRBJ2-5|.|TRBV7-7
CASSPGETQYF
TGTGCTAGCAGCCCAGGGGAGACCCAGTACTTC
>TRBD1|TRBJ2-4|.|TRBV5-4
CASSTQTGGGNIQYF
TGTGCCAGCAGCACCCAGACAGGGGGCGGAAACATTCAGTACTTC